The rows below give T cell receptor beta chains drawn from one sample of a study of shared clonotypes between healthy human individuals. Using immunoSEQ multiplex PCR, the repertoire was profiled, and TCRdb retains in-frame clones only, with some absent. The sample includes fewer than 2.5 million clones, 90% to 95% of them seen just once. The specimen was naive CD4+ T cells from PBMCs. The receptors stem from a man between 18 and 35 years old in good health. Some clones in this sample may be carry-over from other donors' samples. CDR3s include the opening cysteine and the closing phenylalanine or tryptophan. The D gene is left open where the match is weak. Clone size is not always given. Where it is, it says once, few, many or a class for expanded clones.

TRBV28	.	.	TRBJ2-7	TGTGCCAGCAGTTTTCCCCCAGGGGAATACGAGCAGTACTTC	CASSFPPGEYEQYF
TRBV5-1	once	TRBD1	TRBJ1-3	TGCGCCAGCAGCTTGGTTGCAGGGGGGCACAGCTCTGGAAACACCATATATTTT	CASSLVAGGHSSGNTIYF
TRBV27	.	.	TRBJ1-1	TGTGCCAGCAGTTTTGGTCGGAAGAACACTGAAGCTTTCTTT	CASSFGRKNTEAFF
TRBV6-6	.	TRBD1	TRBJ2-7	TGTGCCAGCAGTACCCGGGACAGGGGGTCTCGCGAGCAGTACTTC	CASSTRDRGSREQYF
TRBV19	.	.	TRBJ1-1	TGTGCCAGTACCACGTACGGGGGACCGGGGGTTGAAGCTTTCTTT	CASTTYGGPGVEAFF
TRBV19	.	TRBD2	TRBJ2-3	TGTGCCAGTAGACCAGCGGGGACTAGCACAGATACGCAGTATTTT	CASRPAGTSTDTQYF
TRBV5-1	.	.	TRBJ2-5	TGCGCCAGCAGCCTGGGAACGGGTGAGACCCAGTACTTC	CASSLGTGETQYF
TRBV2	.	TRBD1	TRBJ1-2	TGTGCCAGCAGTGAAGCGTCTCAGGGGGCAGGTGGCTACACCTTC	CASSEASQGAGGYTF
TRBV10-3	.	.	TRBJ1-2	TGTGCCATCTCGAACAGGACCTCGGGGGGCTACACCTTC	CAISNRTSGGYTF
TRBV25-1	once	.	TRBJ1-2	TGTGCCAGCAGTACCTATTCCGGGGGGGGCTACACCTTC	CASSTYSGGGYTF
TRBV4-2	.	TRBD2	TRBJ2-5	TGTGCCAGCAGCTGGACTAGCGGGAGGGGTCAAGAGACCCAGTACTTC	CASSWTSGRGQETQYF
TRBV11-1	.	.	TRBJ2-7	TGTGCCAGCAGCTTAGCCAGGGTATCCTACGAGCAGTACTTC	CASSLARVSYEQYF
TRBV7-9	few	.	TRBJ1-5	TGTGCCAGCAGCTTCCAGAATAGCAATCAGCCCCAGCATTTT	CASSFQNSNQPQHF